The 26 T cell receptor beta chains given below trace back to one sample, sequenced in a study of type 1 regulatory T cells. These TCRs' antigens remain unknown. TCRdb reprocessed the reads via MiXCR and lists one record per CDR3 protein. Here the sample spans about 62,000 distinct CDR3 sequences, 60% to 65% being singletons. Sequencing used cultured non-Tr1 T cells, either the whole culture or a sorted T cell fraction (not recorded which). The receptors were gathered from a human donor in good health.

J is TRBJ2-3 and V is TRBV6-1; TRBD2 agrees at 11 bases. Germline V CDR1 and CDR2: MNHNS, SASEGT. Trimming at V came to 5 bases and at J to 8 bases, leaving 6 bases not matched to a gene. The CDR3 totals 14 residues. This CDR3 is CASSTTSGSGTQYF. CDR3 in DNA: TGTGCCAGCAGTACCACTAGCGGGAGTGGTACGCAGTATTTT.

The chain employs TRBV7-2 and TRBJ1-1; D not certain. V was cut by 4 bases and J by 8 bases, with 11 bases left in between. Germline loops: CDR1 SGHTA, CDR2 FQGNSA. This CDR3 has 12 amino acids. CDR3 DNA sequence: TGTGCCAGCAGCTGGGGATCAGAAGAAGCTTTCTTT. As protein: CASSWGSEEAFF. The full variable domain, its missing parts supplied by reference TRBV7-2 and TRBJ1-1, is GAGVSQSPSNKVTEKGKDVELRCDPISGHTALYWYRQSLGQGLEFLIYFQGNSAPDKSGLPSDRFSAERTGGSVSTLTIQRTQQEDSAVYLCASSWGSEEAFFGQGTRLTVV.

The chain employs TRBV18 and TRBJ1-5, with D uncertain. Trimming cost V 2 bases and J 6 bases, with 17 bases left between them. This CDR3 is built from 16 residues. Per the germline V gene, CDR1 is KGHSH and CDR2 is LQKENI. The CDR3 sequence is CASSPVALTAGQPQHF. The DNA of the CDR3 is TGTGCCAGCTCACCAGTCGCACTCACGGCGGGTCAGCCCCAGCATTTT.

The rearrangement uses TRBV16 and TRBJ2-7; either TRBD1 or TRBD2 may supply D (5 bases each). CDR3 size: 14 residues. The V gene lost 4 bases and the J gene lost 1 base, with 11 bases spanning the gap. Germline loops: CDR1 KGHSY, CDR2 FQNENV. In nucleotides, the CDR3 is TGTGCCAGCAGCCCCAGGGAGAAGTCCTACGAGCAGTACTTC. Translation: CASSPREKSYEQYF.

The rearrangement uses TRBV7-2 and TRBJ2-7; 9 bases map to TRBD1. The CDR3 consists of 14 residues. V gave up 0 bases and J gave up 6 bases; unmatched junction bases: 3. CDR1 is SGHTA, CDR2 FQGNSA, per germline. This CDR3 reads CASSLAGQGSEQYF. The CDR3, as DNA: TGTGCCAGCAGCTTAGCGGGACAGGGTTCCGAGCAGTACTTC. The entire variable domain, with the rest obtained from reference TRBV7-2 and TRBJ2-7, is as follows: GAGVSQSPSNKVTEKGKDVELRCDPISGHTALYWYRQSLGQGLEFLIYFQGNSAPDKSGLPSDRFSAERTGGSVSTLTIQRTQQEDSAVYLCASSLAGQGSEQYFGPGTRLTVT.

This rearrangement joins TRBV28 to TRBJ2-3; TRBD2 matches 14 bases. Per the germline V gene, CDR1 is MDHEN and CDR2 is SYDVKM. CDR3 length: 20 residues. The J segment lost 3 bases and the V segment lost 4 bases, leaving 15 bases of the junction unmatched. This CDR3 is CASSSPGTSGRLVGTDTQYF. CDR3 sequence (DNA): TGTGCCAGCAGTTCCCCCGGGACTAGCGGGAGACTGGTTGGAACAGATACGCAGTATTTT.

This chain links TRBV2 with TRBJ2-1, with unresolved D. Germline CDR1 is SNHLY and CDR2 is FYNNEI. This CDR3 is 16 amino acids long. The V end was cut by 5 bases, the J end by 0 bases, with 14 bases between. The CDR3 sequence is CASSSVAASSYNEQFF. Written as DNA, the CDR3 is TGTGCCAGCAGTTCGGTGGCGGCGAGCTCCTACAATGAGCAGTTCTTC.

The chain employs TRBV10-3 and TRBJ1-4; D is unresolved. The ends were cut back, 2 bases at V and 8 bases at J, with 21 bases in the middle. The CDR3 spans 17 residues. The germline CDR1 and CDR2 sequences are ENHRY and SYGVKD. CDR3 sequence: CAISEGWRPAEGEKLFF. The CDR3 DNA reads as TGTGCCATCAGTGAGGGCTGGAGGCCCGCAGAGGGAGAAAAACTGTTTTTT.

This clonotype was seen a handful of times. Here the CDR3 DNA reads TGTGCCAGCAGTCCCACCAGGGCCGACGAAAAACTGTTTTTT. Its translation: CASSPTRADEKLFF. The chain combines TRBV6-6 with TRBJ1-4; tentatively, D is TRBD1 (5 bases). Germline V lookup: CDR1 MNHNY, CDR2 SVGAGI (reference sequence). The CDR3 length is 14 residues. With 5 bases removed from V and 8 bases from J, the gap between germline ends came to 15 bases.

V and J are TRBV15 and TRBJ1-4; tentatively, D is TRBD1 (5 bases). Trimming stripped 0 bases from V and 6 bases from J, with 11 bases between. The CDR3 length is 15 residues. The V gene's germline CDR1 is LNHNV and CDR2 YYDKDF (reference sequence). Here the CDR3 DNA reads TGTGCCACCAGCAGAGATGGAAGAGGGGATGAAAAACTGTTTTTT. Its protein product is CATSRDGRGDEKLFF.

This clonotype was seen a few times. This sequence joins TRBV10-3 and TRBJ2-7, with D perhaps matching TRBD2 (7 bases). The CDR3 runs 13 residues. The germline CDR1 and CDR2 sequences are ENHRY and SYGVKD. Trimming shortened V by 10 bases and J by 4 bases, and 17 bases separated the two germline ends. CDR3 DNA sequence: TGTGCCACGCGGGGGCCGGAGGAATACGAGCAGTACTTC. This gives the protein CATRGPEEYEQYF.

The CDR3 nucleotides read TGTGCCAGCAGCTCACAGGGAGGTCTTGGTCAGCCCCAGCATTTT. It specifies CASSSQGGLGQPQHF. This rearrangement joins TRBV11-2 to TRBJ1-5, with D possibly TRBD1 on 6 matching bases. Germline CDR1 SGHAT, CDR2 FQNNGV. V was clipped by 4 bases and J by 6 bases, with 16 bases between them. The CDR3 length is 15 residues.

Within the sample, this clonotype is medium-sized. Germline and junction disagree at one end, which may indicate a read error. The J gene is TRBJ2-1, the V gene TRBV27, with 12 positions matching TRBD2. The length of the CDR3 is 12 residues. Germline lookup yields CDR1 MNHEY and CDR2 SMNVEV (reference sequence). CDR3: CASRGNVGLAGF. The CDR3 nucleotides are TGTGCCAGCAGGGGGAACGTGGGACTAGCGGGTTTC.

The rearrangement links TRBV3-1 to TRBJ2-6; the D gene could be TRBD1 or TRBD2 (5 bases each). From germline, CDR1 is LGHDT and CDR2 YNNKEL (reference sequence). Trimming shortened V by 0 bases and J by 0 bases, and 12 bases separated the two germline ends. The CDR3 sequence is 18 residues long. CDR3 in DNA: TGTGCCAGCAGCCAAGAGGGTTGGGGGAGCTCTGGGGCCAACGTCCTGACTTTC. This codes for CASSQEGWGSSGANVLTF.

V usage is TRBV20-1 and J usage is TRBJ2-1; D is unclear. The germline gives CDR1 DFQATT, CDR2 SNEGSKA (reference sequence). V lost 1 base to trimming and J lost 0 bases, with 10 bases between them. The CDR3 is 15 residues long. The CDR3 here is CSARGWVSSYNEQFF. The CDR3 DNA is TGCAGTGCTAGAGGTTGGGTGAGCTCCTACAATGAGCAGTTCTTC.

The V gene is TRBV7-6, the J gene TRBJ2-1, with 16 bases that match TRBD2. This CDR3 has 16 amino acids. Germline trimming cut 5 bases from V and 9 bases from J; bases unmatched to any gene: 7. Germline V gives CDR1 SGHVS, CDR2 FNYEAQ. CDR3 DNA: TGTGCCAGCAGCCCATCGGGACTAGCGGGAGGGGGTGAGCAGTTCTTC. This sequence encodes CASSPSGLAGGGEQFF.

This chain uses TRBV29-1 with TRBJ2-7, with 7 bases identical to TRBD1. This CDR3 contains 11 residues. Trimming took 4 bases from V and 7 from J; bases not matched to a gene: 4. Germline V lookup: CDR1 SQVTM, CDR2 ANQGSEA. CDR3 sequence: CSVGQGEEQYF. CDR3 bases: TGCAGCGTTGGGCAGGGGGAAGAGCAGTACTTC.

The chain employs TRBV6-5 and TRBJ2-7, with 12 bases that match TRBD2. The CDR3 contains 14 residues. Germline-derived CDR1 and CDR2 are MNHEY and SVGAGI. Trimming cost V 7 bases and J 4 bases; bases outside gene matches: 5. CDR3 in amino acids: CASTKGLAGYEQYF. CDR3 nucleotides: TGTGCCAGCACCAAGGGACTAGCGGGTTACGAGCAGTACTTC.

The chain combines TRBV6-2 or TRBV6-3 with TRBJ2-1; D unclear. Germline V gives CDR1 MNHEY, CDR2 SVGEGT. V was pared by 6 bases and J by 1 base, with 19 bases between. CDR3 length: 17 residues. CDR3 in DNA: TGTGCCAGCAGACCGCTGACCGGAACCCCTTCCTACAATGAGCAGTTCTTC. Translated: CASRPLTGTPSYNEQFF.

V usage is TRBV7-9 and J usage is TRBJ1-2, with D unclear. Trimming left V 3 bases short and J 0 bases short, with 8 bases between. This CDR3 is 14 amino acids long. Germline loops: CDR1 SEHNR, CDR2 FQNEAQ (reference sequence). The CDR3 region is CASSFLLANYGYTF. CDR3 in DNA: TGTGCCAGCAGCTTCCTGTTAGCTAACTATGGCTACACCTTC.

The chain carries TRBV20-1 and TRBJ2-7; D may be TRBD2 (6 bases). Trimming shortened V by 7 bases and J by 4 bases, and 14 bases separated the two germline ends. CDR3 length: 12 residues. CDR1 and CDR2 from the germline V gene are DFQATT and SNEGSKA (reference sequence). In DNA form, the CDR3 reads TGCAGTGGGGCTAGCGACACTTACGAGCAGTACTTC. Protein: CSGASDTYEQYF.

This clonotype was seen more than once but under ten times. The rearrangement links TRBV20-1 to TRBJ2-3, with TRBD1 identical over 7 bases. The CDR3 has 16 residues. V shed 3 bases, J shed 0 bases, and the junction held 9 bases outside the gene matches. Looked up from germline, CDR1 is DFQATT and CDR2 is SNEGSKA (reference sequence). CDR3 residues: CSASPMTGSSTDTQYF. The CDR3 DNA reads TGCAGTGCTAGCCCCATGACAGGGTCTAGCACAGATACGCAGTATTTT.

Relative to its sample, this clonotype is medium-sized (0.01 to 0.1%). This chain joins TRBV4-1 and TRBJ2-3; TRBD2 matches 8 bases. CDR3 length: 17 residues. Trimming took 5 bases from V and 5 from J; bases not matched to a gene: 15. In germline, CDR1 is MGHRA, CDR2 YSYEKL. DNA for the CDR3: TGCGCCAGCAGCACAGTCCCTCGGCAGCGGGAGAGAGATACGCAGTATTTT. Residues: CASSTVPRQRERDTQYF.

This clonotype was seen more than once but under ten times. The gene calls are TRBV3-1 and TRBJ2-7; the match to TRBD2 covers 8 bases. CDR1 and CDR2 from the germline V gene are LGHDT and YNNKEL (reference sequence). The V gene end was trimmed by 5 bases and the J gene end by 0 bases; junction bases not matched to a gene: 12. The CDR3 totals 17 residues. CDR3 loop: CASSTNLLSGSSYEQYF. The CDR3 DNA sequence: TGTGCCAGCAGCACTAACCTTCTAAGCGGGAGCTCCTACGAGCAGTACTTC.

In its sample, this clonotype was seen a few times. J is TRBJ1-5 and V is TRBV7-8; 7 bases align to TRBD1. The CDR3 length is 17 residues. V was pared by 5 bases and J by 1 base, with 11 bases of the junction left unmatched. Germline V gene data show CDR1 as SGHVS and CDR2 as FQNEAQ. CDR3 DNA sequence: TGTGCCAGCAGCCCAACACAGGGGAGGGTCAGCAATCAGCCCCAGCATTTT. Protein: CASSPTQGRVSNQPQHF.

The chain links TRBV28 to TRBJ2-5; maybe TRBD1 (5 bases). The CDR3 extends over 16 amino acids. V gave up 2 bases and J gave up 2 bases, with 15 bases separating them. Germline CDR1 reads MDHEN; CDR2 reads SYDVKM. CDR3 in amino acids: CASSLVRGYGQETQYF. The CDR3 DNA is TGTGCCAGCAGTTTAGTAAGGGGATACGGTCAAGAGACCCAGTACTTC.